This TCR beta chain was captured by sequencing in a study of blood T cell repertoires in COVID-19. Using immunoSEQ multiplex PCR, the repertoire was profiled, and TCRdb retains in-frame clones only, with some absent. The top ten clones hold 1.1% of a sample with about 430,000 clones, 85% to 90% of them seen once. The CDR3 runs to 15 residues. CDR1 and CDR2 from the germline V gene are SGHTA and FQGTGA. Trimming cost V 1 base and J 7 bases, with 14 bases left between them. Cohort allocation depended upon clinical history that participants reported. What the recovered Cohort 3 donors had was two negative PCRs, clearance, or symptom resolution.

The chain employs TRBV7-3 and TRBJ2-1; perhaps TRBD2 as D (5 bases). Input material: PBMCs or T cells enriched from blood (not recorded which). The receptor was derived from a man between 25 and 39 years old who had recovered from COVID-19. The CDR3 DNA is TGTGCCAGCAGCTTAAATCCACGGGGAGAAAATGAGCAGTTCTTC. It specifies CASSLNPRGENEQFF.